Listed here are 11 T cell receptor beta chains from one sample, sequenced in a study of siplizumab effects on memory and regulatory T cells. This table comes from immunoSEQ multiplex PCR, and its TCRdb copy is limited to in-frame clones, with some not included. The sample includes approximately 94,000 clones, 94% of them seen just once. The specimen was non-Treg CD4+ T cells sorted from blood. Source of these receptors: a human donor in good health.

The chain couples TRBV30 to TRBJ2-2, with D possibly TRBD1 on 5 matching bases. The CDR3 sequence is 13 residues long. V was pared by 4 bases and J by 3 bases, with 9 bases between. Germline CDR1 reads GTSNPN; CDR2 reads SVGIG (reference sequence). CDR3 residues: CAWTGLYTGELFF. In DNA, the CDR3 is TGTGCCTGGACAGGGTTATACACCGGGGAGCTGTTTTTT.

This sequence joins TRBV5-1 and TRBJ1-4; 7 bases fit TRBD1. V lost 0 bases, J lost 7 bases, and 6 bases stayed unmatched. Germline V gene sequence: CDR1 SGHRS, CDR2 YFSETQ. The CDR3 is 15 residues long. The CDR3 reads CASSLASGGGEKLFF. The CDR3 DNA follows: TGCGCCAGCAGCTTGGCCTCAGGGGGTGGTGAAAAACTGTTTTTT.

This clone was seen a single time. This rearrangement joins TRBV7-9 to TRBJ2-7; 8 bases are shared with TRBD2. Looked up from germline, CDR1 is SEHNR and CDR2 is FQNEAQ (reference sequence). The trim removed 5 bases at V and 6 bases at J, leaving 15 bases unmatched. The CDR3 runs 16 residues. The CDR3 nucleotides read TGTGCCAGCAGCCCTTCTATGAGCCGGGGGGGCGGCGAGCAGTACTTC. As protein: CASSPSMSRGGGEQYF.

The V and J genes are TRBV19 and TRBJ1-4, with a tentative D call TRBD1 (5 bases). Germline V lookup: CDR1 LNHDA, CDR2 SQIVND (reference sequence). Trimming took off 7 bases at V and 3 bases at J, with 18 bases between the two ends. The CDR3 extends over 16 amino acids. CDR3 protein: CASTPPGGRSNEKLFF. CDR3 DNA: TGTGCCAGTACCCCCCCGGGGGGGAGGTCTAATGAAAAACTGTTTTTT.

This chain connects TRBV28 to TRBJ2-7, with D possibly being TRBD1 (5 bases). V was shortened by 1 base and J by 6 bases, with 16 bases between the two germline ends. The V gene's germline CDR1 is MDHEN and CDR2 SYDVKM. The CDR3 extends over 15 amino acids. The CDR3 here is CASSLFHRLRSEQYF. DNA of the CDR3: TGTGCCAGCAGTTTATTCCACAGGCTCCGGAGCGAGCAGTACTTC.

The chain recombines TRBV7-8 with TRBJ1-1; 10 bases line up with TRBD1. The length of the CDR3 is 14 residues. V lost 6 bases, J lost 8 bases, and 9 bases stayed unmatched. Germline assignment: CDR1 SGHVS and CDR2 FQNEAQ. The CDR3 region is CASRPGTGVIEAFF. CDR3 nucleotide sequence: TGTGCCAGCAGACCCGGGACAGGGGTAATCGAAGCTTTCTTT.

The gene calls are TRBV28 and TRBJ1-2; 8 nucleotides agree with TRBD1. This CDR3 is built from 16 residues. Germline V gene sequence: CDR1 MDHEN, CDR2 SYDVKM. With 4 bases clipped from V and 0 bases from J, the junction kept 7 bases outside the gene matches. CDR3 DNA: TGTGCCAGCAGTTCGGCCAGGGGGCCGGCTAACTATGGCTACACCTTC. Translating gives CASSSARGPANYGYTF.

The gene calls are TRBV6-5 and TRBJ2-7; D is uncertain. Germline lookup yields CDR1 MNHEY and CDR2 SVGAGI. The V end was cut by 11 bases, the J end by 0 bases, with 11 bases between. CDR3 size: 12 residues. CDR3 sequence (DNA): TGTGCCTCTCGCTACCACTCCTACGAGCAGTACTTC. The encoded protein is CASRYHSYEQYF.

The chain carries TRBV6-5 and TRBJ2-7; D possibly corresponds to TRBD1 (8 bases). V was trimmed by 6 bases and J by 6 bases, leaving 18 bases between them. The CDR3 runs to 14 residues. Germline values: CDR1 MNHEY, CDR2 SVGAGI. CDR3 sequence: CASRKDREGLEQYF. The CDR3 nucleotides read TGTGCCAGCAGGAAGGACAGGGAGGGGCTCGAGCAGTACTTC.

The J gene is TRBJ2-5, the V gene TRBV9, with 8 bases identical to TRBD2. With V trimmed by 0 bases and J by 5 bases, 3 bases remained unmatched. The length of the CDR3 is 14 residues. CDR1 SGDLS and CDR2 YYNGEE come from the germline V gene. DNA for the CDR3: TGTGCCAGCAGCGTAGCGGGGGGGAGCGAGACCCAGTACTTC. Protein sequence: CASSVAGGSETQYF.

CDR3 in DNA: TGCGCCAGCAGCTCGGGACAGGGCACAGATACGCAGTATTTT. Translated, it gives CASSSGQGTDTQYF. This sequence joins TRBV4-1 and TRBJ2-3, with TRBD1 matching over 8 bases. Trimming at V came to 5 bases and at J to 1 base, leaving 2 bases not matched to a gene. Germline CDR1 and CDR2: MGHRA and YSYEKL. This CDR3 region has 14 residues.